This T cell receptor (beta chain) derives from a study of breast tumors, draining lymph nodes, adjacent tissues. Study results and caveats: Luminal-like breast cancer showed significantly higher tumor–nontumor repertoire similarity than basal-like. Tumor repertoires ranked between lymph nodes and nontumor tissue in diversity, with V and J gene preferences.

TCRdb reprocessed the multiplex PCR reads via MiXCR and lists one record per CDR3 protein. The table lists about 230,000 distinct CDR3 sequences, approximately 31% of them singletons. This CDR3 spans 17 amino acids. J gave up 2 bases and V 2 bases, and 6 bases lay outside the gene matches. Germline loops: CDR1 SGHVS, CDR2 FNYEAQ. Samples came from axillary lymph nodes draining the breast cancer. This clonotype was observed at least ten times. The antigen is unknown. Sample: axillary lymph node tissue. The gene calls are TRBV7-6 and TRBJ2-5, with 12 bases fitting TRBD2. This receptor was taken from a female donor with breast cancer. Some clones in this sample may be carry-over from other donors' samples. The CDR3 coding sequence is TGTGCCAGCAGCTTATCACCGGGACTAGCGGGTCAAGAGACCCAGTACTTC. It yields the protein CASSLSPGLAGQETQYF.